A single sample gave rise to the 19 T cell receptor beta chains below, sequenced in a study of CD8 T cells in Susac syndrome. It was with random hexamers that 0.5 to 1 ug RNA was reverse transcribed. TCRdb recomputed calls from the immunoSEQ multiplex PCR reads with MiXCR, one row per CDR3 protein. The sample records roughly 80,000 distinct CDR3 sequences, over 90% being singletons. Sequencing was done on a sample of CD8+ T cells from PBMCs. The receptors derive from a human donor in good health.

The chain uses TRBV12-3 or TRBV12-4 and TRBJ2-3; D remains unclear. This CDR3 is built from 12 residues. The V end lost 2 bases, the J end lost 6 bases, and 6 bases lay between the germline ends. CDR3 bases: TGTGCCAGCAGTTTATCTAGGGATACGCAGTATTTT. It translates to CASSLSRDTQYF.

V is TRBV27 and J is TRBJ2-1; 9 nucleotides match TRBD2. Trimming at V came to 2 bases and at J to 4 bases, leaving 6 bases not matched to a gene. The germline CDR1 and CDR2 sequences are MNHEY and SMNVEV (reference sequence). This CDR3 is 16 amino acids long. The CDR3 nucleotides read TGTGCCAGCAGTTTAGAAGGGACTAGCCCTTACAATGAGCAGTTCTTC. It encodes CASSLEGTSPYNEQFF.

The chain links TRBV15 to TRBJ1-2, with D possibly matching TRBD1 (6 bases). This CDR3 is 15 amino acids long. Deletions cut 8 bases from V and 3 bases from J, with 19 bases between. Germline V gene lookup returns CDR1 LNHNV and CDR2 YYDKDF (reference sequence). In nucleotides, the CDR3 is TGTGCCACCCTCAACAGGGACCCCGAGGACTATGGCTACACCTTC. Translating gives CATLNRDPEDYGYTF.

V gene TRBV27 combines with J gene TRBJ1-2, with D possibly matching TRBD1 (5 bases). Germline CDR1 MNHEY, CDR2 SMNVEV (reference sequence). V shed 4 bases and J shed 1 base, with 10 bases lying between them. The CDR3 consists of 14 residues. CDR3 protein: CASSYQGGNYGYTF. The CDR3 coding sequence is TGTGCCAGCAGTTATCAGGGAGGTAACTATGGCTACACCTTC.

The rearrangement links TRBV11-2 to TRBJ2-1; possible D gene TRBD1, 5 bases. V lost 8 bases to trimming and J lost 8 bases, with 19 bases between them. The CDR3 is 14 residues long. The germline CDR1 and CDR2 sequences are SGHAT and FQNNGV. The CDR3 nucleotides read TGTGCCAGCCGTGGGGCAGTTTTGGTCTATGAGCAGTTCTTC. This encodes CASRGAVLVYEQFF.

The chain carries TRBV7-6 and TRBJ1-2, with TRBD1 identical over 7 bases. Germline CDR1 and CDR2: SGHVS and FNYEAQ. This CDR3 has 16 amino acids. V lost 6 bases, J lost 3 bases, and 13 bases stayed unmatched. The CDR3 region has the DNA TGTGCCAGCAGTCCATCCACAGGGGCGGGGGACTATGGCTACACCTTC. Translation gives CASSPSTGAGDYGYTF. Together with reference TRBV7-6 and TRBJ1-2, the CDR3 gives the full variable domain: GAGVSQSPRYKVTKRGQDVALRCDPISGHVSLYWYRQALGQGPEFLTYFNYEAQQDKSGLPNDRFSAERPEGSISTLTIQRTEQRDSAMYRCASSPSTGAGDYGYTFGSGTRLTVV.

This clonotype is a singleton in its sample. The rearrangement uses TRBV6-6 and TRBJ2-6; D gene unclear. Trimming pared 1 base from V and 2 bases from J, leaving 6 bases between. The germline V gene encodes CDR1 MNHNY and CDR2 SVGAGI (reference sequence). The CDR3 is 15 residues long. The CDR3 reads CASSYYRAGANVLTF. The CDR3 coding sequence is TGTGCCAGCAGTTACTACCGGGCTGGGGCCAACGTCCTGACTTTC.

V gene TRBV5-4 combines with J gene TRBJ2-2, with TRBD1 matching over 7 bases. The CDR3 totals 14 residues. The ends lost 2 bases at V and 4 bases at J; junction bases unmatched: 2. CDR1 is SGHNT, CDR2 YYREEE, per germline (reference sequence). CDR3 DNA sequence: TGTGCCAGCAGCTTCAGGGGGTCCACCGGGGAGCTGTTTTTT. It yields the protein CASSFRGSTGELFF.

This clonotype was detected a few times. This chain joins TRBV6-1 and TRBJ2-6, with D perhaps TRBD1 (5 bases). V lost 8 bases, J lost 2 bases, and 7 bases lay in between. From germline, CDR1 is MNHNS and CDR2 SASEGT. The CDR3 totals 13 residues. The CDR3, as DNA: TGTGCCAGCGGGGCGGCTGGGGCCAACGTCCTGACTTTC. Its translation: CASGAAGANVLTF.

The chain carries TRBV5-1 and TRBJ1-5, with D possibly TRBD1 on 6 matching bases. Germline CDR1 SGHRS, CDR2 YFSETQ. Between the trimmed V and J ends, which lost 2 bases and 1 base, there was a span of 10 bases. The CDR3 is made up of 15 amino acids. CDR3 in amino acids: CASSLLGGSNQPQHF. The CDR3 nucleotides read TGCGCCAGCAGCTTATTAGGGGGGAGCAATCAGCCCCAGCATTTT.

V and J are TRBV19 and TRBJ2-1; D not certain. Trimming took 3 bases from V and 0 from J, leaving 9 bases between them. Germline CDR1 LNHDA, CDR2 SQIVND (reference sequence). There are 15 residues in the CDR3. The CDR3 region has the DNA TGTGCCAGTAGTATGGACGATAGCTCCTACAATGAGCAGTTCTTC. It is translated as CASSMDDSSYNEQFF. The full variable domain, with the rest looked up from reference TRBV19 and TRBJ2-1, is DGGITQSPKYLFRKEGQNVTLSCEQNLNHDAMYWYRQDPGQGLRLIYYSQIVNDFQKGDIAEGYSVSREKKESFPLTVTSAQKNPTAFYLCASSMDDSSYNEQFFGPGTRLTVL.

This sequence joins TRBV12-5 and TRBJ1-2; 10 nucleotides align to TRBD1. Germline loops: CDR1 LGHNT, CDR2 FRNRAP. V gave up 6 bases and J gave up 8 bases; unmatched junction bases: 6. The CDR3 is made up of 13 amino acids. The CDR3 bases are TGTGCTAGTGGAGGGACAGGGGATGTGGGCTACACCTTC. It codes for CASGGTGDVGYTF. Based on the CDR3 plus reference TRBV12-5 and TRBJ1-2, the full variable domain is DARVTQTPRHKVTEMGQEVTMRCQPILGHNTVFWYRQTMMQGLELLAYFRNRAPLDDSGMPKDRFSAEMPDATLATLKIQPSEPRDSAVYFCASGGTGDVGYTFGSGTRLTVV.

The chain couples TRBV9 to TRBJ2-2; D may be TRBD1 or TRBD2 (5 bases each). V was cut by 7 bases and J by 2 bases, with 12 bases left in between. Germline CDR1 SGDLS, CDR2 YYNGEE. The CDR3 is 14 amino acids. The CDR3 DNA is TGTGCCAGCCGGGGTAGGGGAAACACCGGGGAGCTGTTTTTT. The encoded protein is CASRGRGNTGELFF.

The chain is built from TRBV19 and TRBJ1-5, with D maybe TRBD1 (6 bases). The ends were cut back, 5 bases at V and 7 bases at J, with 15 bases in the middle. This CDR3 is built from 14 residues. Germline lookup yields CDR1 LNHDA and CDR2 SQIVND (reference sequence). The CDR3 DNA reads TGTGCCAGTAGTGCACAGGGTGTGGAGCAGCCCCAGCATTTT. This gives the protein CASSAQGVEQPQHF.

The chain is built from TRBV9 and TRBJ1-2, with 9 bases fitting TRBD1. The CDR3 contains 16 residues. Trimming cost V 0 bases and J 8 bases; bases outside gene matches: 11. Germline V lookup: CDR1 SGDLS, CDR2 YYNGEE. The CDR3 reads CASSVATAGTGLGYTF. The CDR3 nucleotides are TGTGCCAGCAGCGTAGCTACCGCCGGGACAGGGCTAGGCTACACCTTC.

The chain's CDR3 is CASSPDRLVSTYNEQFF. DNA for the CDR3: TGTGCCAGCAGCCCGGACAGGCTAGTGAGTACCTACAATGAGCAGTTCTTC. The genes are TRBV28 and TRBJ2-1, with TRBD1 matching 7 bases. Unmatched junction bases numbered 13, after V lost 6 bases and J lost 2 bases. The CDR3 is 17 residues long. CDR1 and CDR2 (germline): MDHEN, SYDVKM.

V is TRBV6-6 and J is TRBJ2-1, with 9 bases that match TRBD1. The germline CDR1 and CDR2 sequences are MNHNY and SVGAGI (reference sequence). The CDR3 spans 13 residues. After removal of 11 bases from V and 4 bases from J, the junction contained 6 bases not matched to a gene. In nucleotides, the CDR3 is TGTGCCCTCCGGGACAGGGATTACAATGAGCAGTTCTTC. As protein: CALRDRDYNEQFF.

J is TRBJ2-1 and V is TRBV19; D unresolved. Germline loops: CDR1 LNHDA, CDR2 SQIVND (reference sequence). The V end lost 4 bases, the J end lost 4 bases, and 11 bases lay between the germline ends. The CDR3 has 14 amino acids. The CDR3 DNA sequence: TGTGCCAGTAGTAGGTCCGCCGGTTACAATGAGCAGTTCTTC. Translated, it gives CASSRSAGYNEQFF.

The genes are TRBV11-2 and TRBJ2-1; tentatively, D is TRBD1 (6 bases). The germline V gene encodes CDR1 SGHAT and CDR2 FQNNGV. CDR3 length: 15 residues. Between the trimmed V and J ends, which lost 5 bases and 6 bases, there was a span of 17 bases. CDR3 residues: CASSQGRGRGNEQFF. CDR3 in DNA: TGTGCCAGCAGCCAAGGCAGGGGCCGTGGCAATGAGCAGTTCTTC.